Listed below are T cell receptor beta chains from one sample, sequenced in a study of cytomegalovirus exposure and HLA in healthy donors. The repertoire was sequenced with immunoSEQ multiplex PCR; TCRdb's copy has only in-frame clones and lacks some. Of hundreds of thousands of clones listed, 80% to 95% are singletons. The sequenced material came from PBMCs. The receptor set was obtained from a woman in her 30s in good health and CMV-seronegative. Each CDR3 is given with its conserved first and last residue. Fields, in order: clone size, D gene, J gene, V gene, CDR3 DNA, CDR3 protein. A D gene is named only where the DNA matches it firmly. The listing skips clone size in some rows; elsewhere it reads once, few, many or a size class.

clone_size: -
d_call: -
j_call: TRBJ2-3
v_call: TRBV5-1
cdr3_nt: TGCGCCAGCAGTTGGGGCGAAGCCACAGATACGCAGTATTTT
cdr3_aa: CASSWGEATDTQYF

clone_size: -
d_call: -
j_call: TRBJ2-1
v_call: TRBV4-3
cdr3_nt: TGCGCCAGCAGCCAAGTGGGGCTAGCTGGGGACAATGAGCAGTTCTTC
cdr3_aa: CASSQVGLAGDNEQFF

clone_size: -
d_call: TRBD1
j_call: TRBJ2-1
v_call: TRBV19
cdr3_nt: TGTGCCAGTAGTACCCCACCGGGACAGGGTGGCTATGAGCAGTTCTTC
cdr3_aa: CASSTPPGQGGYEQFF

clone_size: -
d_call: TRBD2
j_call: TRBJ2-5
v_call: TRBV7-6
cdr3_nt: TGTGCCAGCAGCCCCCAAGGGAGGGCCGGGGAGACCCAGTACTTC
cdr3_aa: CASSPQGRAGETQYF

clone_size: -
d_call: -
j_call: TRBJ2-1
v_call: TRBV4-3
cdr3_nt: TGCGCCAGCAGCCAAGATTTGACTAGATGGAATGAGCAGTTCTTC
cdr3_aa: CASSQDLTRWNEQFF

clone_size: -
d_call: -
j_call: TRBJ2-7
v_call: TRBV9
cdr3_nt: TGTGCCAGCAGCGTAGACACATCAGGGATCTACGAGCAGTACTTC
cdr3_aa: CASSVDTSGIYEQYF

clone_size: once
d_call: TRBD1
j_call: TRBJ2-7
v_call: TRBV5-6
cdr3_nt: TGTGCCAGCAGCTTGTTTGGACAGGGGGCGTACGAGCAGTACTTC
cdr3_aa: CASSLFGQGAYEQYF

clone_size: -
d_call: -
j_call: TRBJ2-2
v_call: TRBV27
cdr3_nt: TGTGCCAGCAGTTTATTTTGGCAAACCGCGAACACCGGGGAGCTGTTTTTT
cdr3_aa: CASSLFWQTANTGELFF

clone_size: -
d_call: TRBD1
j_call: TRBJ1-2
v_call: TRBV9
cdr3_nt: TGTGCCAGCAGCGCAGAGGACAGGGACCACTATGGCTACACCTTC
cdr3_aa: CASSAEDRDHYGYTF

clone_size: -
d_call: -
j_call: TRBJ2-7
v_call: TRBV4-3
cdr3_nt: TGCGCCAGCAGCCAAGGAACCGGGAGAGATACCTACGAGCAGTACTTC
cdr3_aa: CASSQGTGRDTYEQYF

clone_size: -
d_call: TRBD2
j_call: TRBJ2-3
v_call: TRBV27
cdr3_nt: TGTGCCAGCAACGATGGGGGGGTAGCGGCGCACGATACGCAGTATTTT
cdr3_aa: CASNDGGVAAHDTQYF

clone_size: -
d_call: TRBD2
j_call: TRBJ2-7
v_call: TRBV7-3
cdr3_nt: TGTGCCAGCAGCTCCGGACTAGCGGGAGATCACGAGCAGTACTTC
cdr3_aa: CASSSGLAGDHEQYF

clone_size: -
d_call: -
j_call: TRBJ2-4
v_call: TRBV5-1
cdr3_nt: TGCGCCAGCAGCTTGGGGCCGGGTGGAGAGTTAGCCAAAAACATTCAGTACTTC
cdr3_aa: CASSLGPGGELAKNIQYF

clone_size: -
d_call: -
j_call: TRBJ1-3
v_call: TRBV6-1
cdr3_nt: TGTGCCAGCAGTGAAAGTTCCCCAGTGACCTCTGGAAACACCATATATTTT
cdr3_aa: CASSESSPVTSGNTIYF

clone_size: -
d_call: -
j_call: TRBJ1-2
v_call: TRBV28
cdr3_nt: TGTGCCAGCAGTTTACCTGCAGGGATCTTCTATGGCTACACCTTC
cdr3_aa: CASSLPAGIFYGYTF

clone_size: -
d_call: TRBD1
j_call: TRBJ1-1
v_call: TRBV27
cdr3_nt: TGTGCCAGCAGTCCCGGGACAGGGGGCTTTGAAGCTTTCTTT
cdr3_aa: CASSPGTGGFEAFF

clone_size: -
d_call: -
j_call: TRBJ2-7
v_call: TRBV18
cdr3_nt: TGTGCCAGCTCACCTCGACAGGATTCCTACGAGCAGTACTTC
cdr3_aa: CASSPRQDSYEQYF

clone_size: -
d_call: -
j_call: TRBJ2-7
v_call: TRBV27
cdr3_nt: TGTGCCAGCAGTTTGGAACCGAAAGCGAGCTCCTACGAGCAGTACTTC
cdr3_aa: CASSLEPKASSYEQYF

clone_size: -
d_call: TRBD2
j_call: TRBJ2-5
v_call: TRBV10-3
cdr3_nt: TGTGCCATCAGTGAGTCGGCGGTAGCGGGAAGCCCTTACCAAGAGACCCAGTACTTC
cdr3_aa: CAISESAVAGSPYQETQYF

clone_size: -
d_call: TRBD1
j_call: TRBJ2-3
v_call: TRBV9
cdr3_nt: TGTGCCAGCAGCCTCGGACAGGCCACAGATACGCAGTATTTT
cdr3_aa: CASSLGQATDTQYF

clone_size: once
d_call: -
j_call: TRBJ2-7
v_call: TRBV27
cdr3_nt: TGTGCCAGCACGCGAAACAGGGACACTTGGTACGAGCAGTACTTC
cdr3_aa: CASTRNRDTWYEQYF

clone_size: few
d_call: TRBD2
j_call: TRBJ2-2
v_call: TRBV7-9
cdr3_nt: TGTGCCAGCAGTCATTACGGGACTACGAACACCGGGGAGCTGTTTTTT
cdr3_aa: CASSHYGTTNTGELFF

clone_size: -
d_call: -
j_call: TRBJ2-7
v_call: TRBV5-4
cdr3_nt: TGTGCCAGCAGCCAGGGTGCGACAGCAAACTACGAGCAGTACTTC
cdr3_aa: CASSQGATANYEQYF

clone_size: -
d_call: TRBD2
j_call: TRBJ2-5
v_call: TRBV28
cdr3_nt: TGTGCCAGCAGTTTTATAGGGAGGGGTGAGCGAGAGACCCAGTACTTC
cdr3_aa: CASSFIGRGERETQYF

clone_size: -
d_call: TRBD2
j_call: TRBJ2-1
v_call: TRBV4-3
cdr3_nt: TGCGCCAGCAGCCAAGATGTAACTAGCGGGAGTCGTGAGCAGTTCTTC
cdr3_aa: CASSQDVTSGSREQFF

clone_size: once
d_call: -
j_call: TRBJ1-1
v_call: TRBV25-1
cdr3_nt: TGTGCCAGCAGTGAATTGGGTCCGAACACTGAAGCTTTCTTT
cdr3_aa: CASSELGPNTEAFF

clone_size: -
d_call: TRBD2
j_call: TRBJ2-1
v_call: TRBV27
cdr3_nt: TGTGCCAGCGCGGGAGGTGGGGAGTATGAGCAGTTCTTC
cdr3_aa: CASAGGGEYEQFF

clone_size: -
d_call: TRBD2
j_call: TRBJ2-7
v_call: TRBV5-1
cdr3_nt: TGCGCCAGCAGCCCAGGACTAGCGGAGTACGAGCAGTACTTC
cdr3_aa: CASSPGLAEYEQYF

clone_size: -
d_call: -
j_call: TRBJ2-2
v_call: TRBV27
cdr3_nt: TGTGCCAGCAGCTCCACTAGCCCTTTAGGTATCGGGGAGCTGTTTTTT
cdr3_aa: CASSSTSPLGIGELFF

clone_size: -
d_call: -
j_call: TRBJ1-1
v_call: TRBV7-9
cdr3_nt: TGTGCCAGCAGCCCCTTGAGGGGGAACACTGAAGCTTTCTTT
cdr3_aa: CASSPLRGNTEAFF

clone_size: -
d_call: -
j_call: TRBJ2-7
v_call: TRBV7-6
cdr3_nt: TGTGCCAGCAGCTTAACCCCGACAGCCTACGAGCAGTACTTC
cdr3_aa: CASSLTPTAYEQYF

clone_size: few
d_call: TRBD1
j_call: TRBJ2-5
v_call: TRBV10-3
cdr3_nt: TGTGCCATCAGTGAACAGGGGGAAGAGACCCAGTACTTC
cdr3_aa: CAISEQGEETQYF

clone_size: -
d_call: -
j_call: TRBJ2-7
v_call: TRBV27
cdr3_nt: TGTGCCAGCAGCAGGGTGGGCTACGAGCAGTACTTC
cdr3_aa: CASSRVGYEQYF

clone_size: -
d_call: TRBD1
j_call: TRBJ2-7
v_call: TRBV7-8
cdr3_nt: TGTGCCAGCAGGCACGGGACAGGGAAACCGTTAACCCAGGGACAAGTATCCCACGAGCAGTACTTC
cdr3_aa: CASRHGTGKPLTQGQVSHEQYF

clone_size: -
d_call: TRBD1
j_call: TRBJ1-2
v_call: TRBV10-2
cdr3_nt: TGCGCCAGCAAGGGACAGGGGGCAGGGTATGGCTACACCTTC
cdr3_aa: CASKGQGAGYGYTF

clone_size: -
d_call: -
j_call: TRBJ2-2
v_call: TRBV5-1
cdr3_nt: TGCGCCAGCAGCCTGGACGGGGGCACCGGGGAGCTGTTTTTT
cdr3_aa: CASSLDGGTGELFF

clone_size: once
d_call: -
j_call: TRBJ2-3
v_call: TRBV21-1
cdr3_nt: TGTGCCAGCAGCAAAGGAGGGGATACGCAGTATTTT
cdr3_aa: CASSKGGDTQYF

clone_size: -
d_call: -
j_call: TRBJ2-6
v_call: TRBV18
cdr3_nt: TGTGCCAGCTCACCACCCTGGTCGGACTCTGGGGCCAACGTCCTGACTTTC
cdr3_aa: CASSPPWSDSGANVLTF

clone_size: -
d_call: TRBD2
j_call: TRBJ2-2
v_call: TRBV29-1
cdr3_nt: TGCAGCGTTGAAGATGGCCCGGGACTAGCGGGAACCGGGGAGCTGTTTTTT
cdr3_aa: CSVEDGPGLAGTGELFF

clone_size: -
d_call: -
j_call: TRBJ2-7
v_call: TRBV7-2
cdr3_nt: TGTGCCAGCAGCTTAGCCAGAACCTCCTACGAGCAGTACTTC
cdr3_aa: CASSLARTSYEQYF

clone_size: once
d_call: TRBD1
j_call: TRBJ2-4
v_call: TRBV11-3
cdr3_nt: TGTGCCAGCAGCTTAGACCCGACGACAGGGGGCAAAAACATTCAGTACTTC
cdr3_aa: CASSLDPTTGGKNIQYF

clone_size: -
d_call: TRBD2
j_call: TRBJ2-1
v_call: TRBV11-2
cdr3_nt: TGTGCCAGCAGTTGGAGCGGGAGGGCCCATGAGCAGTTCTTC
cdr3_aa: CASSWSGRAHEQFF

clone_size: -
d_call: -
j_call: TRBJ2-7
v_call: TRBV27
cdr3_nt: TGTGCCAGCAGTTGGCGGGGACCCCTTGAGGAGCAGTACTTC
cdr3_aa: CASSWRGPLEEQYF

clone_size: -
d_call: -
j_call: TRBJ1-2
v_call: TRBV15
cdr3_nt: TGTGCCACCAGCAGAGGAGGAGTGGAGGACACTAACTATGGCTACACCTTC
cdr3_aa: CATSRGGVEDTNYGYTF

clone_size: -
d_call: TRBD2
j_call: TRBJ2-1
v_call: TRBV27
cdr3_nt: TGTGCCAGCAGACCGGGACTAGTAATGGGTCTTGAGCAGTTCTTC
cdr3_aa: CASRPGLVMGLEQFF

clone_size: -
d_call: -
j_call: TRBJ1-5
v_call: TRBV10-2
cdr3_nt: TGCGCCAGCAGTGAGTCTCTTGTCTCAGAAGCGAGACAGCCCCAGCATTTT
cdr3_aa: CASSESLVSEARQPQHF

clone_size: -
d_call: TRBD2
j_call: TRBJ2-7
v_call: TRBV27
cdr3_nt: TGTGCCAGCAGCACCAATAGCGGGATTTTCGAGCAGTACTTC
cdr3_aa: CASSTNSGIFEQYF

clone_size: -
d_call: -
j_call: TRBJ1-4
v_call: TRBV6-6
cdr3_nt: TGTGCCAGCAGTCCGACGACAGGCAATGAAAAACTGTTTTTT
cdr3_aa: CASSPTTGNEKLFF

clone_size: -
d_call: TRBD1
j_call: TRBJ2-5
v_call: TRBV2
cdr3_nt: TGTGCCAGCACCCCGGGACAGGGACGTCAGGTGACCCAGTACTTC
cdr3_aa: CASTPGQGRQVTQYF

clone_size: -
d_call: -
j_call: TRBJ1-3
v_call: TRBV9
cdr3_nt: TGTGCCAGCAGCGTGGGGGGCACTGGAAACACCATATATTTT
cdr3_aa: CASSVGGTGNTIYF

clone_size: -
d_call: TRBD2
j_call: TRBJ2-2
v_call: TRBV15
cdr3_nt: TGTGCCACCAGCAGAAGGTCGGGGGGGCTCACCGGGGAGCTGTTTTTT
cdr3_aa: CATSRRSGGLTGELFF

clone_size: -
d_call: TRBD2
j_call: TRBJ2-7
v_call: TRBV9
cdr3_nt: TGTGCCAGCAGCCCCCGACTAGCGTACGAGCAGTACTTC
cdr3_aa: CASSPRLAYEQYF

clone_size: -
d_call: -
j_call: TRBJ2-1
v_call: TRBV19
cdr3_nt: TGTGCCAGTAGTATTAACAGCTACAATGAGCAGTTCTTC
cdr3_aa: CASSINSYNEQFF

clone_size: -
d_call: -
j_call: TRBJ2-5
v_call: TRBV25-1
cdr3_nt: TGTGCCAGCAGTGAACAGGGGCCCCAAGGGACCCAGTACTTC
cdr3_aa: CASSEQGPQGTQYF

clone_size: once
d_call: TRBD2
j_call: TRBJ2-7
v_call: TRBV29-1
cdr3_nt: TGCAGCGTTGAGGGACTAGCGCTATCCGAGCAGTACTTC
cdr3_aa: CSVEGLALSEQYF

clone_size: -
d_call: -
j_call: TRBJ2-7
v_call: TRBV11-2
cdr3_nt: TGTGCCAGCAGCTTAGATCCGCCCACGACAACCGAGCAGTACTTC
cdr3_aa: CASSLDPPTTTEQYF